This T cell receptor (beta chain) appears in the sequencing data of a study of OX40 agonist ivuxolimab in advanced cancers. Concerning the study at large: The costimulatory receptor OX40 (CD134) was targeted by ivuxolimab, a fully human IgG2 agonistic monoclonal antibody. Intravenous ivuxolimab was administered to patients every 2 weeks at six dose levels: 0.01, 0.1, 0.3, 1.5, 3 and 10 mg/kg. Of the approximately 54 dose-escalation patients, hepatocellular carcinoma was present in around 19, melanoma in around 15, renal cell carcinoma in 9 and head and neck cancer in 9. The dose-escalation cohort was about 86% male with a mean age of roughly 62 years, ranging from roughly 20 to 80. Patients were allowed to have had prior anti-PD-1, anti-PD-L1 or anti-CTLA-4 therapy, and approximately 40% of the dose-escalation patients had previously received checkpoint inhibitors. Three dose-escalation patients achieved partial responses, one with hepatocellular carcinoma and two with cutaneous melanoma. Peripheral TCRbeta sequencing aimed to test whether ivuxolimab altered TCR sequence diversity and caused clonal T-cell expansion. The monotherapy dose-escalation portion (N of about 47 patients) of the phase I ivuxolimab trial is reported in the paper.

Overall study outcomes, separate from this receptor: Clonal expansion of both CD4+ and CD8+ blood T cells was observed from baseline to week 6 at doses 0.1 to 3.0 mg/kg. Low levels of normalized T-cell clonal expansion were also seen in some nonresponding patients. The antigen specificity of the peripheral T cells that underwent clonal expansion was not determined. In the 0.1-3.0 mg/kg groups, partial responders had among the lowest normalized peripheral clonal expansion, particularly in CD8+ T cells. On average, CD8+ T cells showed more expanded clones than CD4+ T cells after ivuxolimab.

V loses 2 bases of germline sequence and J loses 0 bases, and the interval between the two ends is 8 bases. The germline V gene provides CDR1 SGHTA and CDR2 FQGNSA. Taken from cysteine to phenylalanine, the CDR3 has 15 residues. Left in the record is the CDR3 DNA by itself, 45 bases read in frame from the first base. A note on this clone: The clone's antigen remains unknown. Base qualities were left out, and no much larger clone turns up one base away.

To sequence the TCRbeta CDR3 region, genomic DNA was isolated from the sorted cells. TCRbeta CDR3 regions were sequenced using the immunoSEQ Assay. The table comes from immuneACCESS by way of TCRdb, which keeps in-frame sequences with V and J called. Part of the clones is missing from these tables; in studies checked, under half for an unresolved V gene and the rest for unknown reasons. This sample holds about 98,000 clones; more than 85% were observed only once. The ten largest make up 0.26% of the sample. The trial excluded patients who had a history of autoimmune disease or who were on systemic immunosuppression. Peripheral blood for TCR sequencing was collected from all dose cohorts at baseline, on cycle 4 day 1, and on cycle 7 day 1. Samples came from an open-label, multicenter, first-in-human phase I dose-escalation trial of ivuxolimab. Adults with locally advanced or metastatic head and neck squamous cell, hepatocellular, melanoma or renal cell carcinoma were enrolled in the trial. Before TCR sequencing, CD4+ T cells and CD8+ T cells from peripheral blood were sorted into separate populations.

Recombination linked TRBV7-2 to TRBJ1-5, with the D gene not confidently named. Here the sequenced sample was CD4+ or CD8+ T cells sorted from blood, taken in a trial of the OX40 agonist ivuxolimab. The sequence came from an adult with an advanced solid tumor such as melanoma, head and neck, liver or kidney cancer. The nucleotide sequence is TGTGCCAGCAGCTTATACCAGGCTAGCAATCAGCCCCAGCATTTT. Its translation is CASSLYQASNQPQHF. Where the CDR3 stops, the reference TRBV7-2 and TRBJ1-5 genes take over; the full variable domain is GAGVSQSPSNKVTEKGKDVELRCDPISGHTALYWYRQSLGQGLEFLIYFQGNSAPDKSGLPSDRFSAERTGGSVSTLTIQRTQQEDSAVYLCASSLYQASNQPQHFGDGTRLSIL.